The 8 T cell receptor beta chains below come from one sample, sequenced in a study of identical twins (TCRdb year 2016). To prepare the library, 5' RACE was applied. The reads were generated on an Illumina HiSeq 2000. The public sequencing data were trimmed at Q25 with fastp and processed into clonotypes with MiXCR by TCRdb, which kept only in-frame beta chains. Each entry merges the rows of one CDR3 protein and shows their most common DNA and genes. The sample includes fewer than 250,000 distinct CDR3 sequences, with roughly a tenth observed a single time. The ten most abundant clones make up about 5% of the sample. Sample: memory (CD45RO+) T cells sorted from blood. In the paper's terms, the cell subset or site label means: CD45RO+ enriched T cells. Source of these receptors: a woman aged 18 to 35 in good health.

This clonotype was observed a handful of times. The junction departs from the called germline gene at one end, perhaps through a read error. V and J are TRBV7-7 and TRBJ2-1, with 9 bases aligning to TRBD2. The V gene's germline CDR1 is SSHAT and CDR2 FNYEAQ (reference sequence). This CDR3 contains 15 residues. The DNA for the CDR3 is TGTGCTAGCAGCTTATCGGCGGGGGGGAACAATGAGCAGTTCTTC. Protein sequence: CASSLSAGGNNEQFF.

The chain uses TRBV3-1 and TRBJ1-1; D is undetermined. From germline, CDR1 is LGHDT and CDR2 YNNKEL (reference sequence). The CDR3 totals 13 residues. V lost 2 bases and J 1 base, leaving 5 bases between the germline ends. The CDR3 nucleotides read TGTGCCAGCAGCCAACTGGAGAACACTGAAGCTTTCTTT. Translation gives CASSQLENTEAFF.

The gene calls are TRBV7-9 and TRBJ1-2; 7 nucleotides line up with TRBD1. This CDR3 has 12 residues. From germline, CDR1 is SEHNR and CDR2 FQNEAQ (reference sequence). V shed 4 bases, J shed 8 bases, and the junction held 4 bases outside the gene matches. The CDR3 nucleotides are TGTGCCAGCAGCTCCGGAGGGGGCGGCTACACCTTC. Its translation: CASSSGGGGYTF.

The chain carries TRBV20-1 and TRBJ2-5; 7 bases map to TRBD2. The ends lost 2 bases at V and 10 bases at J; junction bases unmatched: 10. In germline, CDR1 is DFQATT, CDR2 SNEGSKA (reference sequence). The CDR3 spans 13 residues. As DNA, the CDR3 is TGCAGTGCTAGAATGAGCCCCGCGGGGGACCAGTACTTC. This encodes CSARMSPAGDQYF.

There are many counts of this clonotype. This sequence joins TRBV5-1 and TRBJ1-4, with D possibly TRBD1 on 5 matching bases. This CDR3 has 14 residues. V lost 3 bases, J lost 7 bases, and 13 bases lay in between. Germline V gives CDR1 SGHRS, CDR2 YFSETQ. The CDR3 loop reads CASSSDRDPEKLFF. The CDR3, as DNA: TGCGCCAGCAGCTCAGACAGAGACCCTGAAAAACTGTTTTTT.

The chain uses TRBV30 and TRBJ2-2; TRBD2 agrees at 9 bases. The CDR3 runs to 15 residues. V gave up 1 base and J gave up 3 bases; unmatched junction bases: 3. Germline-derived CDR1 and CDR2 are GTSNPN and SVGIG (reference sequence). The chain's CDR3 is CAWSGSGRHTGELFF. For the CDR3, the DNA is TGTGCCTGGAGTGGGAGCGGGAGGCACACCGGGGAGCTGTTTTTT.

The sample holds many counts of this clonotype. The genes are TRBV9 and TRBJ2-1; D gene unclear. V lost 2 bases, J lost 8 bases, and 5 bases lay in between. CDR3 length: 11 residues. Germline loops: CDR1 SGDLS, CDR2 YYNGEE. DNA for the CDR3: TGTGCCAGCAGCGTCCTGGATGAGCAGTTCTTC. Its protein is CASSVLDEQFF.

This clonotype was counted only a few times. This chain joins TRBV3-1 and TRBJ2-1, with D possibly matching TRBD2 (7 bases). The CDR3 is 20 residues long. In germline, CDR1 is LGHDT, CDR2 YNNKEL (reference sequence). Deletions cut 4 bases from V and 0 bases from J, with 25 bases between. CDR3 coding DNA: TGTGCCAGCAGCCTATCGCCGCGGAGGGGGGGAGCGTTCTCCTACAATGAGCAGTTCTTC. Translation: CASSLSPRRGGAFSYNEQFF.